This entry is about one T cell receptor beta chain. What it binds is unknown. The CDR3 has 16 residues. The germline gives CDR1 MRHNA, CDR2 SNTAGT. Trimming took off 0 bases at V and 5 bases at J, with 16 bases between the two ends. The data derive from a study of T cell responses to AZD1222 COVID-19 vaccine. Overall study findings and caveats: No repertoire was sampled before or during the peak T cell response, only after it. Per reports, nearly half of all spike-specific TCRs target regions that are unmutated in variants. Following two doses of AZD1222, Spike-specific TCR breadth and depth rose.

Produced via immunoSEQ multiplex PCR; TCRdb's table is partial and in-frame only. The sample carries 120,000 or so clones, 90% recorded once. The genes are TRBV6-4 and TRBJ2-5; no firm D call. This clonotype was sampled from an adult in good health. This specimen consisted of peripheral blood, obtained on day 0 of MenACWY control vaccination. The CDR3 coding sequence is TGTGCCAGCAGTGACTCGGGGAACTGGCTATGGGAGACCCAGTACTTC. Amino acids: CASSDSGNWLWETQYF.